Below are 29 T cell receptor beta chains sequenced from a single sample in a study of blood T cell repertoires in COVID-19. Libraries were prepared by immunoSEQ multiplex PCR; TCRdb keeps only in-frame clonotypes and omits some of them. The sample has 100,000 to 150,000 clones, more than 75% seen once. Sequenced sample: peripheral blood. The receptors shown here come from a man between 65 and 85 years old with active COVID-19.

The rearrangement joins TRBV6-5 to TRBJ2-3; 12 nucleotides match TRBD2. CDR3 size: 15 residues. V trimming: 6 bases; J trimming: 11 bases; junction bases outside the gene matches: 12. The germline gives CDR1 MNHEY, CDR2 SVGAGI. CDR3 DNA: TGTGCCAGCAGCCTCCGACTAGCGGGAGCCCTTAGGCAGTATTTT. As protein: CASSLRLAGALRQYF.

V and J are TRBV7-2 and TRBJ1-1; TRBD1 might be the D (5 bases). The CDR3 length is 15 residues. Trimming cost V 1 base and J 3 bases, with 12 bases left between them. In germline, CDR1 is SGHTA, CDR2 FQGNSA. Here the CDR3 reads CASSLVARVDTEAFF. The CDR3 DNA follows: TGTGCCAGCAGCTTAGTGGCCAGGGTGGACACTGAAGCTTTCTTT.

This rearrangement joins TRBV30 to TRBJ1-6; D is undetermined. V was trimmed by 4 bases and J by 8 bases, leaving 9 bases between them. The CDR3 consists of 12 residues. CDR1 and CDR2 (germline): GTSNPN, SVGIG (reference sequence). The CDR3 nucleotides read TGTGCCTGGACGTACGGGGATTCACCCCTCCACTTT. Amino acid sequence: CAWTYGDSPLHF.

The J gene is TRBJ1-2, the V gene TRBV5-8; D is possibly TRBD1 (5 bases). Germline assignment: CDR1 SGHTS and CDR2 YDEGEE. The V and J ends lost 4 bases and 6 bases respectively, with 22 bases between them. The CDR3 spans 16 residues. Written as DNA, the CDR3 is TGTGCCAGCAGCCCTGCAGGGTTGGGCTTGATGCATGGCTACACCTTC. It is translated as CASSPAGLGLMHGYTF.

The V and J genes are TRBV7-3 and TRBJ2-2, with D perhaps TRBD1 (6 bases). In germline, CDR1 is SGHTA, CDR2 FQGTGA. The CDR3 runs 19 residues. V was trimmed by 5 bases and J by 2 bases, leaving 24 bases between them. The CDR3 spells CASSPKPTGHYSNTGELFF. CDR3 in DNA: TGTGCCAGCAGCCCAAAGCCCACAGGGCACTATTCCAACACCGGGGAGCTGTTTTTT.

The chain couples TRBV13 to TRBJ2-7; 8 bases match TRBD2. The length of the CDR3 is 15 residues. V dropped 3 bases and J dropped 4; count of bases not matched to a gene: 8. The V gene's germline CDR1 is PRHDT and CDR2 FYEKMQ (reference sequence). CDR3 DNA sequence: TGTGCCAGCAGCTTCCGAGCGGGAGTTGGATACGAGCAGTACTTC. Residues: CASSFRAGVGYEQYF.

This chain's CDR3 is CASSARENTEAFF. DNA of the CDR3: TGTGCCAGCAGTGCCAGGGAGAACACTGAAGCTTTCTTT. The chain carries TRBV6-4 and TRBJ1-1, with D tentatively TRBD1 (5 bases). Trimming took off 4 bases at V and 1 base at J, with 7 bases between the two ends. In germline, CDR1 is MRHNA, CDR2 SNTAGT. This CDR3 contains 13 residues.

The gene calls are TRBV3-1 (or the pseudogene TRBV3-2) and TRBJ1-2; D is unresolved. This CDR3 contains 14 residues. V was clipped by 1 base and J by 4 bases, with 10 bases between them. Germline assignment: CDR1 LGHDT and CDR2 YNNKEL (reference sequence). The CDR3 reads CASSQARHLYGYTF. The CDR3 DNA sequence: TGTGCCAGCAGCCAAGCTCGACACCTCTATGGCTACACCTTC.

The genes are TRBV5-4 and TRBJ2-7; 7 nucleotides line up with TRBD2. J was trimmed by 0 bases and V by 4 bases; bases with no gene match: 7. The CDR3 has 15 amino acids. Germline lookup yields CDR1 SGHNT and CDR2 YYREEE (reference sequence). Here the CDR3 reads CASSIFGRLSYEQYF. CDR3 nucleotide sequence: TGTGCCAGCAGCATCTTCGGGAGGCTCTCCTACGAGCAGTACTTC.

This rearrangement joins TRBV4-1 to TRBJ1-3; no clear D. The V and J ends lost 0 bases and 2 bases respectively, with 11 bases between them. Germline values: CDR1 MGHRA, CDR2 YSYEKL. The length of the CDR3 is 16 residues. This CDR3 reads CASSQDLGFTGNTIYF. Written as DNA, the CDR3 is TGCGCCAGCAGCCAAGATTTGGGCTTCACTGGAAACACCATATATTTT.

The chain's CDR3 is CASSSPDRGVRLYTF. The CDR3 nucleotides read TGTGCCAGCAGTTCCCCGGACAGGGGGGTGAGATTGTACACCTTC. The J gene is TRBJ1-2, the V gene TRBV6-5, with 10 bases aligning to TRBD1. The CDR3 consists of 15 residues. With 4 bases clipped from V and 11 bases from J, the junction kept 13 bases outside the gene matches. Germline V gene sequence: CDR1 MNHEY, CDR2 SVGAGI.

V and J are TRBV27 and TRBJ1-1; the D is unclear. The germline V gene has CDR1 MNHEY and CDR2 SMNVEV (reference sequence). V dropped 5 bases and J dropped 1 base, with 5 bases sitting between them. This CDR3 has 12 amino acids. The CDR3 DNA sequence: TGTGCCAGCAGTCGGGGGAACACTGAAGCTTTCTTT. It specifies CASSRGNTEAFF.

V usage is TRBV5-1 and J usage is TRBJ2-7; 10 nucleotides match TRBD1. V lost 4 bases to trimming and J lost 2 bases; unmatched junction nucleotides: 6. Per germline, CDR1 SGHRS and CDR2 YFSETQ. The CDR3 sequence is 15 residues long. The CDR3 protein is CASSPGDRGAYEQYF. CDR3 in DNA: TGCGCCAGCAGCCCGGGGGACAGGGGCGCCTACGAGCAGTACTTC. The full variable domain, with the rest looked up from reference TRBV5-1 and TRBJ2-7, is KAGVTQTPRYLIKTRGQQVTLSCSPISGHRSVSWYQQTPGQGLQFLFEYFSETQRNKGNFPGRFSGRQFSNSRSEMNVSTLELGDSALYLCASSPGDRGAYEQYFGPGTRLTVT.

The CDR3 DNA reads as TGTGCCAGCAGCTTGGTCACAACCTATGGCTACACCTTC. Amino acids: CASSLVTTYGYTF. This chain joins TRBV5-4 and TRBJ1-2; D gene uncertain. V was shortened by 0 bases and J by 4 bases, with 7 bases between the two germline ends. From germline, CDR1 is SGHNT and CDR2 YYREEE (reference sequence). This CDR3 comprises 13 residues. Based on the CDR3 plus reference TRBV5-4 and TRBJ1-2, the full variable domain is ETGVTQSPTHLIKTRGQQVTLRCSSQSGHNTVSWYQQALGQGPQFIFQYYREEENGRGNFPPRFSGLQFPNYSSELNVNALELDDSALYLCASSLVTTYGYTFGSGTRLTVV.

The CDR3 nucleotides are TGTGCCAGCTCCCCGGGGTCCGCCAAAAACATTCAGTACTTC. Amino acids: CASSPGSAKNIQYF. The chain combines TRBV18 with TRBJ2-4; a possible D gene is TRBD2 (5 bases). The germline V gene encodes CDR1 KGHSH and CDR2 LQKENI. The CDR3 is made up of 14 amino acids. V was trimmed by 6 bases and J by 1 base, leaving 10 bases between them.

This chain joins TRBV6-2 or TRBV6-3 and TRBJ2-7; 8 positions match TRBD2. Germline assignment: CDR1 MNHEY and CDR2 SVGEGT. The CDR3 loop spans 15 amino acids. V lost 5 bases to trimming and J lost 6 bases; unmatched junction nucleotides: 12. The CDR3 spells CASSTLAGRPSEQYF. In nucleotides, the CDR3 is TGTGCCAGCAGTACCTTAGCGGGACGGCCGTCCGAGCAGTACTTC.

This clone was counted only a few times. The chain links TRBV7-9 to TRBJ1-2, with a tentative D call TRBD1 (6 bases). V was cut by 3 bases and J by 4 bases, with 9 bases left in between. This CDR3 comprises 13 residues. CDR1 is SEHNR, CDR2 FQNEAQ, per germline (reference sequence). The CDR3 region has the DNA TGTGCCAGCAGCTTGACAGGCCTCTATGGCTACACCTTC. It codes for CASSLTGLYGYTF.

In its sample, this clone was seen once. V usage is TRBV7-9 and J usage is TRBJ2-5, with 7 bases that match TRBD1. With V trimmed by 4 bases and J by 4 bases, 6 bases remained unmatched. The germline gives CDR1 SEHNR, CDR2 FQNEAQ (reference sequence). The CDR3 spans 14 residues. The DNA of the CDR3 is TGTGCCAGCAGCTCCCAGACAGGGCGAGAGACCCAGTACTTC. This encodes CASSSQTGRETQYF.

The chain carries TRBV4-3 and TRBJ1-6, with D hard to call. Germline V lookup: CDR1 LGHNA, CDR2 YSLEER. Trimming took off 1 base at V and 0 bases at J, with 7 bases between the two ends. There are 16 residues in the CDR3. The CDR3 region has the DNA TGCGCCAGCAGCCAAGCACAGACCTCCTATAATTCACCCCTCCACTTT. Translating it yields CASSQAQTSYNSPLHF.

CDR3 sequence reads: CASSEWDTSPYEQYF. Here the CDR3 DNA reads TGTGCCAGCAGTGAATGGGACACATCCCCATACGAGCAGTACTTC. This chain uses TRBV6-1 with TRBJ2-7; weak D call: TRBD1 (6 bases). The ends were cut back, 2 bases at V and 4 bases at J, with 15 bases in the middle. The germline gives CDR1 MNHNS, CDR2 SASEGT. This CDR3 is built from 15 residues.

The CDR3 region is CASSQERVVAGDQPQHF. The CDR3 DNA follows: TGTGCCAGCAGCCAAGAAAGGGTGGTGGCAGGGGATCAGCCCCAGCATTTT. This chain connects TRBV3-1 (or the pseudogene TRBV3-2) to TRBJ1-5; tentative D call: TRBD1 (6 bases). With 0 bases removed from V and 5 bases from J, the gap between germline ends came to 17 bases. There are 17 residues in the CDR3. CDR1 and CDR2 from the germline V gene are LGHDT and YNNKEL (reference sequence).

This clone was observed once. J is TRBJ2-1 and V is TRBV28; maybe TRBD1 (5 bases). The germline gives CDR1 MDHEN, CDR2 SYDVKM. Trimming pared 4 bases from V and 0 bases from J, leaving 10 bases between. The CDR3 covers 15 residues. In DNA form, the CDR3 reads TGTGCCAGCAGTTCCATACAGGCCTCCTACAATGAGCAGTTCTTC. This gives the protein CASSSIQASYNEQFF.

This sequence joins TRBV27 and TRBJ2-1; 8 nucleotides line up with TRBD2. CDR1 is MNHEY and CDR2 is SMNVEV in the germline V gene (reference sequence). The CDR3 is 11 residues long. V lost 5 bases and J lost 15; bases outside the gene matches: 6. The CDR3 DNA sequence: TGTGCCAGCAGTCGGGGGGGGGCTCTGTTCTTC. It specifies CASSRGGALFF.

The V and J genes are TRBV4-1 and TRBJ1-5; the match to TRBD1 covers 7 bases. The CDR3 has 16 amino acids. Germline values: CDR1 MGHRA, CDR2 YSYEKL. Trimming removed 0 bases from V and 6 bases from J; junction bases left unmatched: 8. The CDR3 DNA sequence: TGCGCCAGCAGCCAAGATTCGGCGCCAGGGGGTCAGCCCCAGCATTTT. This sequence encodes CASSQDSAPGGQPQHF.

The chain carries TRBV18 and TRBJ2-1; TRBD2 agrees at 7 bases. The CDR3 is 15 amino acids. CDR1 and CDR2 from the germline V gene are KGHSH and LQKENI. The ends lost 1 base at V and 10 bases at J; junction bases unmatched: 10. The CDR3 loop is CASSPLRTSHREQFF. The CDR3 coding sequence is TGTGCCAGCTCACCACTGAGGACTAGTCATCGCGAGCAGTTCTTC.

The chain has TRBV9 and TRBJ2-1; TRBD2 agrees at 15 bases. Per germline, CDR1 SGDLS and CDR2 YYNGEE. Losses at the gene ends were 3 bases for V and 7 bases for J; bases not matched to a gene: 5. The CDR3 has 16 amino acids. This chain's CDR3 is CASSARTSGRENEQFF. In DNA form, the CDR3 reads TGTGCCAGCAGCGCGCGGACTAGCGGGAGGGAGAATGAGCAGTTCTTC.

The genes are TRBV30 and TRBJ1-5; maybe TRBD1 (5 bases). The CDR3 extends over 14 amino acids. The V and J ends lost 0 bases and 4 bases respectively, with 10 bases between them. CDR1 and CDR2 from the germline V gene are GTSNPN and SVGIG (reference sequence). CDR3 residues: CAWSVGGRNQPQHF. DNA for the CDR3: TGTGCCTGGAGTGTCGGGGGTAGGAATCAGCCCCAGCATTTT. The full variable domain, in which reference TRBV30 and TRBJ1-5 provide the parts outside the CDR3, is SQTIHQWPATLVQPVGSPLSLECTVEGTSNPNLYWYRQAAGRGLQLLFYSVGIGQISSEVPQNLSASRPQDRQFILSSKKLLLSDSGFYLCAWSVGGRNQPQHFGDGTRLSIL.

V gene TRBV9 combines with J gene TRBJ1-2, with D unresolved. This CDR3 is 13 amino acids long. Trimming pared 4 bases from V and 3 bases from J, leaving 10 bases between. The germline CDR1 and CDR2 sequences are SGDLS and YYNGEE. In DNA form, the CDR3 reads TGTGCCAGCAGCCTTCAGGAAGACTATGGCTACACCTTC. Translation: CASSLQEDYGYTF. The variable domain in full, completed from reference TRBV9 and TRBJ1-2, reads DSGVTQTPKHLITATGQRVTLRCSPRSGDLSVYWYQQSLDQGLQFLIQYYNGEERAKGNILERFSAQQFPDLHSELNLSSLELGDSALYFCASSLQEDYGYTFGSGTRLTVV.

This clone was picked up a small number of times. The chain links TRBV6-5 to TRBJ1-2; D is unclear. The CDR3 spans 13 residues. V lost 6 bases to trimming and J lost 1 base, with 9 bases between them. Per germline, CDR1 MNHEY and CDR2 SVGAGI. CDR3 bases: TGTGCCAGCAGCCTCGGACTTAACTATGGCTACACCTTC. Encoded protein: CASSLGLNYGYTF.